The 18 T cell receptor beta chains listed next were all sequenced from one sample in a study of shared clonotypes between healthy human individuals. It was CD45RO-negative cells, positively selected for CCR7, that made up naive CD8 cells, with terminally differentiated effector memory CD45RA+ cells excluded. Data came from immunoSEQ multiplex PCR; TCRdb stores just in-frame clones and leaves some out. This sample has under 700,000 clones, with about 95% found just once. The sequencing sample was made of naive CD8+ T cells sorted from blood. The receptors originated from a woman aged 30 to 39 in good health.

This sequence joins TRBV5-5 and TRBJ1-2, with D possibly TRBD1 on 5 matching bases. The CDR3 spans 15 residues. The ends were cut back, 0 bases at V and 3 bases at J, with 12 bases in the middle. Germline V CDR1 and CDR2: SGHKS, YYEKEE (reference sequence). Written as DNA, the CDR3 is TGTGCCAGCAGCTTGGTATCGGCCAGGGACTATGGCTACACCTTC. This gives the protein CASSLVSARDYGYTF.

The gene calls are TRBV15 and TRBJ2-5; 7 bases map to TRBD1. The J call may be wrong; the DNA end is better matched by TRBJ2-7. This CDR3 is 16 amino acids long. The germline V gene has CDR1 LNHNV and CDR2 YYDKDF (reference sequence). CDR3 protein: CATSRGVGTVGREQYF. CDR3 coding DNA: TGTGCCACCAGCAGAGGGGTTGGGACAGTTGGCCGCGAGCAGTACTTC.

The chain carries TRBV27 and TRBJ2-6; D possibly corresponds to TRBD1 (5 bases). CDR1 is MNHEY, CDR2 SMNVEV, per germline (reference sequence). Trimming left V 0 bases short and J 0 bases short, with 15 bases between. The CDR3 totals 19 residues. This CDR3 reads CASSLSGQGTYSGANVLTF. Here the CDR3 DNA reads TGTGCCAGCAGTTTATCGGGGCAGGGCACTTACTCTGGGGCCAACGTCCTGACTTTC.

This clone occurred once. The chain combines TRBV9 with TRBJ2-7, with D possibly TRBD1 on 6 matching bases. Germline CDR1 and CDR2: SGDLS and YYNGEE. The CDR3 has 15 residues. The V gene lost 3 bases and the J gene lost 2 bases, with 15 bases spanning the gap. The CDR3 reads CASSDHRDNPYEQYF. In DNA, the CDR3 is TGTGCCAGCAGCGACCACCGGGACAATCCCTACGAGCAGTACTTC.

The rearrangement joins TRBV9 to TRBJ2-3, with 10 bases fitting TRBD2. In germline, CDR1 is SGDLS, CDR2 YYNGEE. This CDR3 spans 15 amino acids. The V and J ends lost 4 bases and 1 base, in that order; junction bases with no gene match: 3. The CDR3 DNA follows: TGTGCCAGCAGCCTCGGGACTAGCGGCACAGATACGCAGTATTTT. Its protein product is CASSLGTSGTDTQYF.

The chain uses TRBV27 and TRBJ2-7, with D hard to call. Germline CDR1 reads MNHEY; CDR2 reads SMNVEV (reference sequence). V was trimmed by 8 bases and J by 4 bases, leaving 21 bases between them. The CDR3 covers 15 residues. The CDR3 DNA reads as TGTGCCAGCGACCTTTGGACGGCGAGTTCGTACGAGCAGTACTTC. Translation: CASDLWTASSYEQYF.

V and J are TRBV7-9 and TRBJ2-1; 10 positions match TRBD2. Germline CDR1 is SEHNR and CDR2 is FQNEAQ (reference sequence). The CDR3 totals 16 residues. J was trimmed by 4 bases and V by 5 bases; bases with no gene match: 8. CDR3 sequence: CASSPGNSGGYNEQFF. The CDR3 nucleotides are TGTGCCAGCAGCCCAGGCAATAGCGGGGGGTACAATGAGCAGTTCTTC.

The V and J genes are TRBV7-9 and TRBJ1-2; D not resolved. V was cut by 6 bases and J by 3 bases, with 14 bases left in between. The CDR3 consists of 14 residues. The germline V gene encodes CDR1 SEHNR and CDR2 FQNEAQ (reference sequence). CDR3 in amino acids: CASRPPWSDYGYTF. DNA of the CDR3: TGTGCCAGCAGACCCCCCTGGAGCGACTATGGCTACACCTTC. Supplemented by reference TRBV7-9 and TRBJ1-2, the full variable domain reads DTGVSQNPRHKITKRGQNVTFRCDPISEHNRLYWYRQTLGQGPEFLTYFQNEAQLEKSRLLSDRFSAERPKGSFSTLEIQRTEQGDSAMYLCASRPPWSDYGYTFGSGTRLTVV.

The CDR3 reads CASSPYFLDTVTDTQYF. CDR3 in DNA: TGCGCCAGCAGCCCTTACTTTCTGGACACAGTCACAGATACGCAGTATTTT. The chain links TRBV4-1 to TRBJ2-3, with a possible D match to TRBD1 (5 bases). Germline V gene lookup returns CDR1 MGHRA and CDR2 YSYEKL. The V end lost 4 bases, the J end lost 2 bases, and 19 bases lay between the germline ends. The CDR3 extends over 17 amino acids.

The rearrangement joins TRBV27 to TRBJ2-2; D tentatively reads TRBD1 or TRBD2 (5 bases each). The CDR3 extends over 14 amino acids. Trimming took 3 bases from V and 3 from J, leaving 8 bases between them. Per germline, CDR1 MNHEY and CDR2 SMNVEV (reference sequence). The CDR3 DNA follows: TGTGCCAGCAGTTTTGTGGGGGACACCGGGGAGCTGTTTTTT. As protein: CASSFVGDTGELFF.

The chain couples TRBV27 to TRBJ2-7, with 7 nucleotides matching TRBD2. The CDR3 has 14 residues. The germline CDR1 and CDR2 sequences are MNHEY and SMNVEV (reference sequence). Trimming cost V 3 bases and J 3 bases; bases outside gene matches: 5. The CDR3 coding sequence is TGTGCCAGCAGTTTTTTCGCGGGAGACTACGAGCAGTACTTC. It encodes CASSFFAGDYEQYF.

V is TRBV6-5 and J is TRBJ2-1; a weak D match, TRBD1 (6 bases). CDR3 size: 15 residues. The V and J ends lost 4 bases and 1 base respectively, with 11 bases between them. CDR1 is MNHEY, CDR2 SVGAGI, per germline. In DNA form, the CDR3 reads TGTGCCAGCAGTTCCACCGACAGGTCCTACAATGAGCAGTTCTTC. Translating gives CASSSTDRSYNEQFF.

The gene calls are TRBV27 and TRBJ2-7, with D hard to call. From germline, CDR1 is MNHEY and CDR2 SMNVEV (reference sequence). V was trimmed by 2 bases and J by 2 bases, leaving 4 bases between them. This CDR3 region has 12 residues. Here the CDR3 reads CASSLNAYEQYF. CDR3 DNA: TGTGCCAGCAGTTTAAACGCCTACGAGCAGTACTTC.

V and J are TRBV15 and TRBJ2-1; tentative D call: TRBD1 (6 bases). The length of the CDR3 is 15 residues. With 1 base removed from V and 7 bases from J, the gap between germline ends came to 14 bases. Looked up from germline, CDR1 is LNHNV and CDR2 is YYDKDF (reference sequence). The DNA for the CDR3 is TGTGCCACCAGCAGAGCCCCAAAAGGACAGAATGAGCAGTTCTTC. Protein sequence: CATSRAPKGQNEQFF.

A note on this clone: The same CDR3 also results from other DNA sequences found in this sample. The genes are TRBV27 and TRBJ2-1; D unresolved. The CDR3 runs to 13 residues. V shed 2 bases and J shed 6 bases, with 8 bases lying between them. Germline V gene data show CDR1 as MNHEY and CDR2 as SMNVEV (reference sequence). For the CDR3, the DNA is TGTGCCAGCAGTTTAACCTTGACCAATGAGCAGTTCTTC. Translated: CASSLTLTNEQFF.

The V and J genes are TRBV6-5 and TRBJ2-7, with a possible D match to TRBD2 (6 bases). The CDR3 covers 14 residues. V lost 1 base and J 2 bases, leaving 9 bases between the germline ends. CDR1 and CDR2 from the germline V gene are MNHEY and SVGAGI. DNA for the CDR3: TGTGCCAGCAGTTACTTGGGGGGACCCTACGAGCAGTACTTC. Its translation is CASSYLGGPYEQYF.

The V call is TRBV7-6, the J call TRBJ2-1, with D possibly matching TRBD1 (5 bases). Between the trimmed V and J ends, which lost 2 bases and 0 bases, there was a span of 14 bases. Germline V gene lookup returns CDR1 SGHVS and CDR2 FNYEAQ. The CDR3 runs to 17 residues. CDR3 protein: CASSLKGRAGSYNEQFF. CDR3 DNA sequence: TGTGCCAGCAGCTTAAAGGGCAGGGCAGGCTCCTACAATGAGCAGTTCTTC.

The chain joins TRBV19 to TRBJ2-2, with D tentatively TRBD2 (6 bases). The CDR3 runs to 15 residues. Trimming shortened V by 5 bases and J by 1 base, and 11 bases separated the two germline ends. Germline V CDR1 and CDR2: LNHDA, SQIVND (reference sequence). CDR3 region: CASSGEVLNTGELFF. For the CDR3, the DNA is TGTGCCAGTAGTGGGGAGGTCCTGAACACCGGGGAGCTGTTTTTT.